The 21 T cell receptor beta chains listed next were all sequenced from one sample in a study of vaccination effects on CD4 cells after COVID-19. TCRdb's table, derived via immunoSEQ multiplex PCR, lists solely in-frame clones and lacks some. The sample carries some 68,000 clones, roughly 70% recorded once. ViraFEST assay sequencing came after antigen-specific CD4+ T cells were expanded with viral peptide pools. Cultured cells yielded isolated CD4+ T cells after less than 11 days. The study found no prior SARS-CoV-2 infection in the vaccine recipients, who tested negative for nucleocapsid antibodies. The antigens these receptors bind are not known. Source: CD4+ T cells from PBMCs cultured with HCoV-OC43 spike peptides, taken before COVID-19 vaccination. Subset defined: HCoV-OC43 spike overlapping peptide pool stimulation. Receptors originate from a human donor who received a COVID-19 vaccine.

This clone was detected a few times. CDR3 nucleotide sequence: TGCAGTGCTAGTGGTACAGGGCCAGGAACTGAAGCTTTCTTT. This gives the protein CSASGTGPGTEAFF. The chain uses TRBV20-1 and TRBJ1-1; tentative D call: TRBD1 (6 bases). With 3 bases removed from V and 5 bases from J, the gap between germline ends came to 16 bases. Germline V lookup: CDR1 DFQATT, CDR2 SNEGSKA (reference sequence). CDR3 length equals 14 residues.

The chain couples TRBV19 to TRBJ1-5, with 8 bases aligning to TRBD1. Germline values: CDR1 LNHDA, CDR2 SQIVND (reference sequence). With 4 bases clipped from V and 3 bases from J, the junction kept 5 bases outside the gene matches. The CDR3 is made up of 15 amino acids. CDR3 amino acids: CASSTQGAINQPQHF. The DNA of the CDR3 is TGTGCCAGTAGTACTCAGGGGGCGATCAATCAGCCCCAGCATTTT.

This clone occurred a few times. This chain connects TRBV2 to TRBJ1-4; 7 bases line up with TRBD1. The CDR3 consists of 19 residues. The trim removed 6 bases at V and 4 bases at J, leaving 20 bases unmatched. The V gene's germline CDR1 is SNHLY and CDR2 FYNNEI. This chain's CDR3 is CASREVYLLTGNINEKLFF. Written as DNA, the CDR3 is TGTGCCAGCAGGGAGGTTTATCTACTGACAGGGAACATTAATGAAAAACTGTTTTTT.

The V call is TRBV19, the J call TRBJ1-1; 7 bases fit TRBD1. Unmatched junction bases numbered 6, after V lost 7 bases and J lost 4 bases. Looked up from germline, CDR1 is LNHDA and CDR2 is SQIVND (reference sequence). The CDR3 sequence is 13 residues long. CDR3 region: CASNDRVGTEAFF. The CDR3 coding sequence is TGTGCCAGTAATGACAGGGTGGGCACTGAAGCTTTCTTT.

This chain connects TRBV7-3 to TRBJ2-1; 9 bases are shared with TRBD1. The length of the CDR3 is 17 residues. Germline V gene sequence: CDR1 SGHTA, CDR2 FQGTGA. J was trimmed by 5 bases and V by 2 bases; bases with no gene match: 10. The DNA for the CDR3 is TGTGCCAGCAGCTTAGATAGGGGGACAGGGACCAACAATGAGCAGTTCTTC. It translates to CASSLDRGTGTNNEQFF. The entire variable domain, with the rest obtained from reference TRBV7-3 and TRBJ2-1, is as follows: GAGVSQTPSNKVTEKGKYVELRCDPISGHTALYWYRQSLGQGPEFLIYFQGTGAADDSGLPNDRFFAVRPEGSVSTLKIQRTERGDSAVYLCASSLDRGTGTNNEQFFGPGTRLTVL.

The CDR3 DNA sequence: TGTGCCAGCAGCTTAGTACGGGGGGCATACGAGCAGTACGTC. Protein: CASSLVRGAYEQYV. V and J are TRBV11-2 and TRBJ2-7, with a tentative D call TRBD2 (7 bases). Trimming shortened V by 1 base and J by 4 bases, and 11 bases separated the two germline ends. The length of the CDR3 is 14 residues. Germline values: CDR1 SGHAT, CDR2 FQNNGV.

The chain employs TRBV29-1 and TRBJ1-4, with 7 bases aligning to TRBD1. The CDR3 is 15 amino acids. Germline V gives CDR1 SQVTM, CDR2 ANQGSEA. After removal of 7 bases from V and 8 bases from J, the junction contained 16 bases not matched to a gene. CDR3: CSGSGGTGTAEKLFF. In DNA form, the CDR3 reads TGCAGCGGAAGTGGGGGTACCGGGACAGCGGAAAAACTGTTTTTT.

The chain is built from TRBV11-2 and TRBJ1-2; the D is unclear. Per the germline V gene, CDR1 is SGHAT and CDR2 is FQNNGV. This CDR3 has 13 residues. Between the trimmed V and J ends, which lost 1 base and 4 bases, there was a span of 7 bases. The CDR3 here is CASSLGESYGYTF. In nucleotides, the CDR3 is TGTGCCAGCAGCTTAGGGGAGAGCTATGGCTACACCTTC.

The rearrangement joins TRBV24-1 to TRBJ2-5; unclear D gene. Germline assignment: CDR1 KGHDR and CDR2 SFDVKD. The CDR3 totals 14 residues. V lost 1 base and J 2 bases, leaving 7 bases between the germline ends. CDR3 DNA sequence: TGTGCCACCAGTGATTTAGGATCTCAAGAGACCCAGTACTTC. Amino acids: CATSDLGSQETQYF.

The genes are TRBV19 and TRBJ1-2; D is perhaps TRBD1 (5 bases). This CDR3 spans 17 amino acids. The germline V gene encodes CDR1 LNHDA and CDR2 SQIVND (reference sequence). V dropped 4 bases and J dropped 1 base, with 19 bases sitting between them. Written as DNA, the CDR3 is TGTGCCAGTAGTACTCGATCCGACAGCGCCAGTAACTATGGCTACACCTTC. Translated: CASSTRSDSASNYGYTF.

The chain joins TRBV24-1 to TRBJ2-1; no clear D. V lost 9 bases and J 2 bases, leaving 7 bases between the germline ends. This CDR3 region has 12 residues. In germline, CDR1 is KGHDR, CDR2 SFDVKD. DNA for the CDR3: TGTGCCACCGCCCAGACCTACAATGAGCAGTTCTTC. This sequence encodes CATAQTYNEQFF.

The CDR3 DNA is TGTGCCAGCAGTTTAAGCCCTGGGGGGGTCGCTGGAAACACCATATATTTT. This encodes CASSLSPGGVAGNTIYF. The V and J genes are TRBV27 and TRBJ1-3; tentatively, D is TRBD1 (5 bases). The CDR3 totals 17 residues. Trimming pared 2 bases from V and 2 bases from J, leaving 16 bases between. Per the germline V gene, CDR1 is MNHEY and CDR2 is SMNVEV (reference sequence).

In DNA form, the CDR3 reads TGTGCCAGCTCCCGACAAGGTTCATTTAGCGGGGGAGATACGCAGTATTTT. Translation gives CASSRQGSFSGGDTQYF. This chain links TRBV18 with TRBJ2-3; 9 bases fit TRBD2. V shed 6 bases and J 5 bases; nucleotides not matched to a gene: 15. CDR1 and CDR2 (germline): KGHSH, LQKENI. The CDR3 totals 17 residues.

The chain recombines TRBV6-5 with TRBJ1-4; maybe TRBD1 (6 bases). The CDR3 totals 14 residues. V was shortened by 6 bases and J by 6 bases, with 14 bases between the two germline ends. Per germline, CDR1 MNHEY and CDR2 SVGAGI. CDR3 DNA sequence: TGTGCCAGCAGGAGACCGCAGGGGTATGAAAAACTGTTTTTT. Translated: CASRRPQGYEKLFF.

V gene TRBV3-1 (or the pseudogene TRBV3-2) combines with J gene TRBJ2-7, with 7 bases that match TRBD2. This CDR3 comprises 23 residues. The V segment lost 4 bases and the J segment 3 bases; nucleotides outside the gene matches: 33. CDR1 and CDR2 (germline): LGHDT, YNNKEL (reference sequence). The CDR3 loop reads CASSPGETGGSGLRNGTNYEQYV. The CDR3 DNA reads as TGTGCCAGCAGCCCCGGCGAGACGGGGGGTTCGGGACTACGGAACGGGACTAACTACGAGCAGTACGTC.

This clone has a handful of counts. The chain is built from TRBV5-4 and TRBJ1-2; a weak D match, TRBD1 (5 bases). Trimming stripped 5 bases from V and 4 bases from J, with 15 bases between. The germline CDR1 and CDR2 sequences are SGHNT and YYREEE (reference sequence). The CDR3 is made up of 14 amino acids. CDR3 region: CASRGDGEGYGYTF. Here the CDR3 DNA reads TGTGCCAGCAGGGGGGACGGAGAGGGCTATGGCTACACCTTC. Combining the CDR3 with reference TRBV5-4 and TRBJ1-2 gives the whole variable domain ETGVTQSPTHLIKTRGQQVTLRCSSQSGHNTVSWYQQALGQGPQFIFQYYREEENGRGNFPPRFSGLQFPNYSSELNVNALELDDSALYLCASRGDGEGYGYTFGSGTRLTVV.

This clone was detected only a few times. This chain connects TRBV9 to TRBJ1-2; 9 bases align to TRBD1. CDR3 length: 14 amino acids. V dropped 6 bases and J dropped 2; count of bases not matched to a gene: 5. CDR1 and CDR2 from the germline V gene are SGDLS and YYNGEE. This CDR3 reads CASTPGTGNYGYTF. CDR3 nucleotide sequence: TGTGCCAGCACTCCTGGGACAGGGAACTATGGCTACACCTTC.

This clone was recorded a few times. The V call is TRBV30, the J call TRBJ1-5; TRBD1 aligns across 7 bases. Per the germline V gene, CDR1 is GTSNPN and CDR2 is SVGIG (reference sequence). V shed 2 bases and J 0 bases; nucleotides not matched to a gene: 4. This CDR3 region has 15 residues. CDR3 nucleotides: TGTGCCTGGAGTAAGGGGGCGATTAGCAATCAGCCCCAGCATTTT. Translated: CAWSKGAISNQPQHF.

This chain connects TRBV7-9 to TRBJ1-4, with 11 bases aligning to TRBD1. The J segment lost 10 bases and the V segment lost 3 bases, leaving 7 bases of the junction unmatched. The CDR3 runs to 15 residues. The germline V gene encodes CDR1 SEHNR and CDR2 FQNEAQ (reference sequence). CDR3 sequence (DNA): TGTGCCAGCAGCTTCGAGACGGGACAGGGGGGAAAACTGTTTTTT. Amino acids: CASSFETGQGGKLFF.

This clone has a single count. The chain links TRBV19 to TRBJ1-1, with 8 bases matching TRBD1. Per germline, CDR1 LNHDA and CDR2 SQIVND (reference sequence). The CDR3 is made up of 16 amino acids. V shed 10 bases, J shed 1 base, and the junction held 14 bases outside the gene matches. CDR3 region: CATRLKTGTGNTEAFF. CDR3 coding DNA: TGTGCCACCCGCTTGAAAACCGGGACAGGGAACACTGAAGCTTTCTTT.

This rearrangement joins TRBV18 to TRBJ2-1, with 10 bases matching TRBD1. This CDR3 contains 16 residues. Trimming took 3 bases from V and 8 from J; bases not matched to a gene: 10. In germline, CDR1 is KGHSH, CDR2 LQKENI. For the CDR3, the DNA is TGTGCCAGCTCACCGTCCCGGACAGGGGGGTTCGATGAGCAGTTCTTC. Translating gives CASSPSRTGGFDEQFF.